The rows below give T cell receptor beta chains drawn from one sample of a study of regulatory T cells in long-lasting Graves disease. Via MiXCR, TCRdb re-called the multiplex PCR reads, giving one row per CDR3 protein. This table has about 430,000 distinct CDR3 sequences, 20% to 25% appearing once. Sequenced here: peripheral blood mononuclear cells (PBMCs), sampled when the disease was refractory, from a patient treated with antithyroid drugs. These receptors came from a female donor with Graves disease. Each CDR3 is given with its conserved first and last residue. The order of the fields is CDR3 DNA, CDR3 protein, V gene, J gene, clone size, D gene, CDR3 length. The D gene is left open where the match is weak. The size of a clone is reported for some rows only, either as once, few or many, or as a class for expanded clones.

CDR3nt: TGTGCCAGCAGCTTTAGGGGGCTTTATTCACCCCTCCACTTT; CDR3aa: CASSFRGLYSPLHF; v_gene: TRBV11-2; j_gene: TRBJ1-6; abundance: many; d_gene: TRBD1; len: 14
CDR3nt: TGCGCCAGCAGCCAAGATCTGGGACAGGGAGATGGCTACACCTTC; CDR3aa: CASSQDLGQGDGYTF; v_gene: TRBV4-1; j_gene: TRBJ1-2; abundance: -; d_gene: TRBD1; len: 15
CDR3nt: TGTGCCAGCAGTTCCACAGGGGTGAACTATGGCTACACCTTC; CDR3aa: CASSSTGVNYGYTF; v_gene: TRBV27; j_gene: TRBJ1-2; abundance: many; d_gene: TRBD1; len: 14
CDR3nt: TGTGCCAGCAGCCCTCCGGGACTAGTTATAGATACGCAGTATTTT; CDR3aa: CASSPPGLVIDTQYF; v_gene: TRBV12-3/TRBV12-4; j_gene: TRBJ2-3; abundance: -; d_gene: TRBD2; len: 15
CDR3nt: TGCAGTGCTAGAGAGCTAGGGGGCACGAATCAGCCCCAGCATTTT; CDR3aa: CSARELGGTNQPQHF; v_gene: TRBV20-1; j_gene: TRBJ1-5; abundance: -; d_gene: TRBD1; len: 15
CDR3nt: TGTGCCAGCAGCCAAGAAAGCGGGGACTCCTACGAGCAGTACTTC; CDR3aa: CASSQESGDSYEQYF; v_gene: TRBV3-1; j_gene: TRBJ2-7; abundance: few; d_gene: TRBD2; len: 15
CDR3nt: TGTGCCAGCAGTTTTACAGGCGGGAACACCGGGGAGCTGTTTTTT; CDR3aa: CASSFTGGNTGELFF; v_gene: TRBV12-3/TRBV12-4; j_gene: TRBJ2-2; abundance: few; d_gene: -; len: 15
CDR3nt: TGTGCCAGCAGCTCGCAAGGACAGAACACTGAAGCTCTCTTT; CDR3aa: CASSSQGQNTEALF; v_gene: TRBV7-9; j_gene: TRBJ1-1; abundance: -; d_gene: -; len: 14
CDR3nt: TGTGCCAGCGCAGGGGTCTTGACCGGGGAGCTGTTTTTT; CDR3aa: CASAGVLTGELFF; v_gene: TRBV6-1; j_gene: TRBJ2-2; abundance: few; d_gene: -; len: 13
CDR3nt: TGTGCCAGCAGTCATTCCTACTTGGGGGGCAAAAACATTCAGTACTTC; CDR3aa: CASSHSYLGGKNIQYF; v_gene: TRBV6-2/TRBV6-3; j_gene: TRBJ2-4; abundance: few; d_gene: -; len: 16
CDR3nt: TGTGCCAGCAGCCAAAAAAGCGGGAGAGGCTACAATGAGCAGTTCTTC; CDR3aa: CASSQKSGRGYNEQFF; v_gene: TRBV7-3; j_gene: TRBJ2-1; abundance: -; d_gene: TRBD2; len: 16
CDR3nt: TGTGCCAGCAGTTCCTGGACAGTCCAAGAGACCCAGTACTTC; CDR3aa: CASSSWTVQETQYF; v_gene: TRBV6-2/TRBV6-3; j_gene: TRBJ2-5; abundance: -; d_gene: -; len: 14
CDR3nt: TGTGCCAGTTCGACAGGGGGAGGGCAAGAGACCCAGTACTTC; CDR3aa: CASSTGGGQETQYF; v_gene: TRBV19; j_gene: TRBJ2-5; abundance: few; d_gene: TRBD1; len: 14
CDR3nt: TGTGCCAGCAGCTTAGATTGGGACTCCTACGAGCAGTACTTC; CDR3aa: CASSLDWDSYEQYF; v_gene: TRBV7-2; j_gene: TRBJ2-7; abundance: many; d_gene: -; len: 14
CDR3nt: TGTGCCAGCAGCGGGTTGAGAGGACCCGGGGAGCTGTTTTTT; CDR3aa: CASSGLRGPGELFF; v_gene: TRBV7-9; j_gene: TRBJ2-2; abundance: -; d_gene: -; len: 14
CDR3nt: TGTGCCAGCAGCTCCCAAGGGGCTTTCAACACTGAAGCTTTCTTT; CDR3aa: CASSSQGAFNTEAFF; v_gene: TRBV11-2; j_gene: TRBJ1-1; abundance: many; d_gene: -; len: 15
CDR3nt: TGTGCCAGCAGTCCCGAATGGGACAGGGGTAAAAAACTGTTTTTT; CDR3aa: CASSPEWDRGKKLFF; v_gene: TRBV6-1; j_gene: TRBJ1-4; abundance: many; d_gene: TRBD1; len: 15
CDR3nt: TGTGCCAGCAGTTCCAAACGATTTGGGGTATTGGATGGCTACACCTTC; CDR3aa: CASSSKRFGVLDGYTF; v_gene: TRBV12-3/TRBV12-4; j_gene: TRBJ1-2; abundance: many; d_gene: -; len: 16
CDR3nt: TGTGCCAGCAGTGGATCGCGGGACAGGAGAAAAATTCAGTACTTC; CDR3aa: CASSGSRDRRKIQYF; v_gene: TRBV2; j_gene: TRBJ2-4; abundance: many; d_gene: TRBD1; len: 15
CDR3nt: TGTGCCAGCAGTTTATGGAGACAGGGGGCCCAGCCCCAGCATTTT; CDR3aa: CASSLWRQGAQPQHF; v_gene: TRBV28; j_gene: TRBJ1-5; abundance: many; d_gene: TRBD1; len: 15
CDR3nt: TGTGCCAGCAGCCCCACAGGGGACGACTACGAGCAGTACTTC; CDR3aa: CASSPTGDDYEQYF; v_gene: TRBV5-5; j_gene: TRBJ2-7; abundance: few; d_gene: TRBD1; len: 14
CDR3nt: TGTGCCAGCAGTTCATACAGGATGAACACCGGGGAGCTGTTTTTT; CDR3aa: CASSSYRMNTGELFF; v_gene: TRBV27; j_gene: TRBJ2-2; abundance: many; d_gene: -; len: 15
CDR3nt: TGTGCCAGCAATGAAGGAGGCGGAAACGAGAACATTCAGTACTTC; CDR3aa: CASNEGGGNENIQYF; v_gene: TRBV7-3; j_gene: TRBJ2-4; abundance: -; d_gene: -; len: 15
CDR3nt: TGTGCCACCAGTGATTGGGACAGTCCCTACGAGCAGTACTTC; CDR3aa: CATSDWDSPYEQYF; v_gene: TRBV24-1; j_gene: TRBJ2-7; abundance: many; d_gene: TRBD1; len: 14
CDR3nt: TGTGCCACCAGTGAAACCTACCGGACCTACACTGAAGCTTTCTTT; CDR3aa: CATSETYRTYTEAFF; v_gene: TRBV24-1; j_gene: TRBJ1-1; abundance: many; d_gene: -; len: 15
CDR3nt: TGTGCCAGCAGCCCACCGACAGGAGCCTACGAGCAGTACTTC; CDR3aa: CASSPPTGAYEQYF; v_gene: TRBV7-9; j_gene: TRBJ2-7; abundance: -; d_gene: -; len: 14
CDR3nt: TGTGCCAGCAGTTTAATGGGACAGGGGGCGCTAAATACGCAGTATTTT; CDR3aa: CASSLMGQGALNTQYF; v_gene: TRBV27; j_gene: TRBJ2-3; abundance: -; d_gene: TRBD1; len: 16
CDR3nt: TGTGCCAGCAGTTTCCCGGGACTAGCGGGCGACAATGAGCAGTTCTTC; CDR3aa: CASSFPGLAGDNEQFF; v_gene: TRBV12-3/TRBV12-4; j_gene: TRBJ2-1; abundance: -; d_gene: TRBD2; len: 16
CDR3nt: TGTGCCAGCAGTACCCCGGACAGAATGAACACTGAAGCTTTCTTT; CDR3aa: CASSTPDRMNTEAFF; v_gene: TRBV28; j_gene: TRBJ1-1; abundance: many; d_gene: -; len: 15
CDR3nt: TGTGCCAGCAGTGGTGGGGGGAGCCCTAGGTCCTACGAGCAGTACTTC; CDR3aa: CASSGGGSPRSYEQYF; v_gene: TRBV6-1; j_gene: TRBJ2-7; abundance: many; d_gene: -; len: 16
CDR3nt: TGTGCCAGCAGTGACAACCGGGACTCCGGTTTGAGGGAAGCTTTCTTT; CDR3aa: CASSDNRDSGLREAFF; v_gene: TRBV25-1; j_gene: TRBJ1-1; abundance: -; d_gene: -; len: 16
CDR3nt: TGTGCCAGCAGCGCCTCAGGGGACGATCAAGAGACCCAGTACTTC; CDR3aa: CASSASGDDQETQYF; v_gene: TRBV9; j_gene: TRBJ2-5; abundance: many; d_gene: -; len: 15
CDR3nt: TGCAGCGCGACAGTTAGGTACAGCTACGAGCAGTACTTC; CDR3aa: CSATVRYSYEQYF; v_gene: TRBV29-1; j_gene: TRBJ2-7; abundance: -; d_gene: -; len: 13
CDR3nt: TGTGCCAGCAGCCAAGGACCGCCCGGGCATAATTCACCCCTCCACTTT; CDR3aa: CASSQGPPGHNSPLHF; v_gene: TRBV3-1; j_gene: TRBJ1-6; abundance: many; d_gene: -; len: 16
CDR3nt: TGTGCCAGCAGTTACTCCCCGACAGGGGTGGACACTGAAGCTTTCTTT; CDR3aa: CASSYSPTGVDTEAFF; v_gene: TRBV6-2/TRBV6-3; j_gene: TRBJ1-1; abundance: few; d_gene: TRBD1; len: 16
CDR3nt: TGTGCCAGCAGTTTACCTACCGAAGAATGGGACCAGGGCCCGGAGCAGTACTTC; CDR3aa: CASSLPTEEWDQGPEQYF; v_gene: TRBV6-2/TRBV6-3; j_gene: TRBJ2-7; abundance: -; d_gene: -; len: 18
CDR3nt: TGCAGTGCAGAGGGACTAGCGGGGGTCTACAATGAGCAGTTCTTC; CDR3aa: CSAEGLAGVYNEQFF; v_gene: TRBV20-1; j_gene: TRBJ2-1; abundance: once; d_gene: TRBD2; len: 15
CDR3nt: TGTGCCAGCAGCTCCCCAGGGGAGCCGAATTCACCCCTCCACTTT; CDR3aa: CASSSPGEPNSPLHF; v_gene: TRBV27; j_gene: TRBJ1-6; abundance: many; d_gene: -; len: 15
CDR3nt: TGTGCCAGCGCCAAAAACATTCAGTACTTC; CDR3aa: CASAKNIQYF; v_gene: TRBV28; j_gene: TRBJ2-4; abundance: many; d_gene: -; len: 10
CDR3nt: TGTGCCAGTGGGACGGTGATGAACACTGAAGCTTTCTTT; CDR3aa: CASGTVMNTEAFF; v_gene: TRBV19; j_gene: TRBJ1-1; abundance: few; d_gene: -; len: 13
CDR3nt: TGTGCCAGCAGTTTACTGAGGACCCCATACGAGCAGTACTTC; CDR3aa: CASSLLRTPYEQYF; v_gene: TRBV28; j_gene: TRBJ2-7; abundance: -; d_gene: -; len: 14
CDR3nt: TGCAGTGCCTTGACTGGAATTGCCTCACCCCTCCACTTT; CDR3aa: CSALTGIASPLHF; v_gene: TRBV20-1; j_gene: TRBJ1-6; abundance: few; d_gene: -; len: 13
CDR3nt: TGCGCCAGCAGCTTGGACGTTGCGAGCTACACCTTC; CDR3aa: CASSLDVASYTF; v_gene: TRBV5-1; j_gene: TRBJ1-2; abundance: few; d_gene: -; len: 12
CDR3nt: TGTGCTAGTTCGAGGGAAGGGTCATATGGCTACACCTTC; CDR3aa: CASSREGSYGYTF; v_gene: TRBV12-5; j_gene: TRBJ1-2; abundance: many; d_gene: -; len: 13
CDR3nt: TGCAGTGCTACCGGGGAGGGTTCCTACGAGCAGTACTTC; CDR3aa: CSATGEGSYEQYF; v_gene: TRBV20-1; j_gene: TRBJ2-7; abundance: many; d_gene: TRBD2; len: 13
CDR3nt: TGTGCCAGCAGTTTCAGACTAAAGGACGGAAAAGTACAGTACTTC; CDR3aa: CASSFRLKDGKVQYF; v_gene: TRBV28; j_gene: TRBJ2-4; abundance: many; d_gene: -; len: 15
CDR3nt: TGCAGTGCTACAGATGCACTTTACAATGAGCAGTTCTTC; CDR3aa: CSATDALYNEQFF; v_gene: TRBV20-1; j_gene: TRBJ2-1; abundance: -; d_gene: -; len: 13
CDR3nt: TGTGCCAGCAGACTCCCTATGGGACGGGCGGCGGGAGTAGGCAATGAGCAGTTCTTC; CDR3aa: CASRLPMGRAAGVGNEQFF; v_gene: TRBV7-9; j_gene: TRBJ2-1; abundance: many; d_gene: TRBD2; len: 19
CDR3nt: TGTGCCAGCGCGCACGGGACAGACTACGAGCAGTACTTC; CDR3aa: CASAHGTDYEQYF; v_gene: TRBV2; j_gene: TRBJ2-7; abundance: many; d_gene: TRBD1; len: 13
CDR3nt: TGTGCCAGCACTGGTCCGACCGCTAACTATGGCTACACCTTC; CDR3aa: CASTGPTANYGYTF; v_gene: TRBV28; j_gene: TRBJ1-2; abundance: many; d_gene: -; len: 14
CDR3nt: TGTGCCAGCAGTTACGGGACAGGGAGGTACGAGCAGTACTTC; CDR3aa: CASSYGTGRYEQYF; v_gene: TRBV6-2/TRBV6-3; j_gene: TRBJ2-7; abundance: few; d_gene: TRBD1; len: 14
CDR3nt: TGTGCCAGCAGTTCCCCGGACCCGGCGGGTACATACGAGCAGTACTTC; CDR3aa: CASSSPDPAGTYEQYF; v_gene: TRBV28; j_gene: TRBJ2-7; abundance: many; d_gene: -; len: 16
CDR3nt: TGTGCCAGCAGCTTATTCACCGGGAAGGACTCCTACGAGCAGTACTTC; CDR3aa: CASSLFTGKDSYEQYF; v_gene: TRBV7-8; j_gene: TRBJ2-7; abundance: few; d_gene: -; len: 16
CDR3nt: TGTGCCATCAGCTCCGGGACAGTCACAGATACGCAGTATTTT; CDR3aa: CAISSGTVTDTQYF; v_gene: TRBV10-3; j_gene: TRBJ2-3; abundance: few; d_gene: TRBD1; len: 14
CDR3nt: TGCAGTGCTAGAGACCCCGCATCCCGGGACGGGATGCCTCAAGAGACCCAGTACTTC; CDR3aa: CSARDPASRDGMPQETQYF; v_gene: TRBV20-1; j_gene: TRBJ2-5; abundance: many; d_gene: -; len: 19
CDR3nt: TGTGCCAGCAGACCCCGGGACGGACGCCCTTTCGAGCAGTACTTC; CDR3aa: CASRPRDGRPFEQYF; v_gene: TRBV28; j_gene: TRBJ2-7; abundance: many; d_gene: -; len: 15
CDR3nt: TGTGCCAGCAGCTTAGCGGTCCGCGGAAAGCAGTTCTTC; CDR3aa: CASSLAVRGKQFF; v_gene: TRBV7-9; j_gene: TRBJ2-1; abundance: -; d_gene: -; len: 13